These 20 T cell receptor beta chains originate from one sample sequenced in a study of cytomegalovirus exposure and HLA in healthy donors. TCRdb's table, derived via immunoSEQ multiplex PCR, lists solely in-frame clones and lacks some. Among 200,000 to 250,000 clones listed, 80% to 90% were seen once. Sequenced sample: PBMCs. The source is a woman between 18 and 30 years old in good health and CMV-seronegative.

The V call is TRBV7-6, the J call TRBJ2-1; tentatively, D is TRBD1 (5 bases). V lost 5 bases, J lost 9 bases, and 14 bases lay in between. The CDR3 loop spans 13 amino acids. The germline V gene has CDR1 SGHVS and CDR2 FNYEAQ. The CDR3: CASSGITGREQFF. CDR3 sequence (DNA): TGTGCCAGCAGCGGGATAACAGGTCGTGAGCAGTTCTTC.

The chain uses TRBV18 and TRBJ2-3; D may be TRBD2 (8 bases). The V end lost 5 bases, the J end lost 7 bases, and 25 bases lay between the germline ends. The CDR3 length is 17 residues. Germline V gene lookup returns CDR1 KGHSH and CDR2 LQKENI. The CDR3 here is CASSEVAGLPRGNTQYF. The CDR3 bases are TGTGCCAGCTCAGAGGTAGCGGGATTACCCAGGGGGAATACGCAGTATTTT.

J is TRBJ2-5 and V is TRBV4-2; D possibly corresponds to TRBD2 (5 bases). The germline gives CDR1 LGHNA, CDR2 YNFKEQ. Trimming took 4 bases from V and 1 from J, leaving 13 bases between them. The CDR3 loop spans 15 amino acids. CDR3 sequence reads: CASSRKREPQETQYF. For the CDR3, the DNA is TGTGCCAGCAGCCGGAAGAGGGAGCCCCAAGAGACCCAGTACTTC.

The chain couples TRBV13 to TRBJ2-1; 7 nucleotides match TRBD2. CDR1 and CDR2 from the germline V gene are PRHDT and FYEKMQ (reference sequence). V was clipped by 5 bases and J by 0 bases; unmatched bases: 7. CDR3 size: 16 residues. CDR3 in DNA: TGTGCCAGCAGCGGGGGGGACGGGAGCTCCTACAATGAGCAGTTCTTC. Protein sequence: CASSGGDGSSYNEQFF.

This chain links TRBV29-1 with TRBJ1-4; weak D call: TRBD1 (5 bases). V shed 7 bases and J shed 8 bases, with 20 bases lying between them. The CDR3 runs to 14 residues. Per germline, CDR1 SQVTM and CDR2 ANQGSEA. This chain's CDR3 is CSATIIQEGEKLFF. CDR3 nucleotides: TGCAGCGCTACTATTATTCAGGAGGGGGAAAAACTGTTTTTT.

In DNA form, the CDR3 reads TGTGCCAGCAGCTTTGAAGGACGGAGGGATACCATATATTTT. This gives the protein CASSFEGRRDTIYF. The V and J genes are TRBV7-2 and TRBJ1-3; no clear D. With 3 bases removed from V and 10 bases from J, the gap between germline ends came to 16 bases. Per the germline V gene, CDR1 is SGHTA and CDR2 is FQGNSA. There are 14 residues in the CDR3.

The V call is TRBV5-8, the J call TRBJ2-7; TRBD2 is a possible D gene (5 bases). This CDR3 has 13 amino acids. CDR1 SGHTS and CDR2 YDEGEE come from the germline V gene. The V end lost 6 bases, the J end lost 0 bases, and 10 bases lay between the germline ends. In DNA form, the CDR3 reads TGTGCCAGCATCTGGGGAGACTCCTACGAGCAGTACTTC. Protein sequence: CASIWGDSYEQYF.

V usage is TRBV5-1 and J usage is TRBJ2-7, with 13 bases aligning to TRBD2. V dropped 0 bases and J dropped 6; count of bases not matched to a gene: 6. The CDR3 is made up of 16 amino acids. Germline lookup yields CDR1 SGHRS and CDR2 YFSETQ. CDR3 DNA sequence: TGCGCCAGCAGCTTGGCCGGACTAGCGGGAGTTGCCGAGCAGTACTTC. This translates into CASSLAGLAGVAEQYF.

The chain carries TRBV28 and TRBJ2-2; no firm D call. This CDR3 has 15 amino acids. CDR1 and CDR2 from the germline V gene are MDHEN and SYDVKM. Trimming removed 5 bases at V and 1 base at J, with 11 bases between. The CDR3 DNA reads as TGTGCCAGCAGTGCCCCAAGAGGGAACACCGGGGAGCTGTTTTTT. It translates to CASSAPRGNTGELFF. The full variable domain, in which reference TRBV28 and TRBJ2-2 provide the parts outside the CDR3, is DVKVTQSSRYLVKRTGEKVFLECVQDMDHENMFWYRQDPGLGLRLIYFSYDVKMKEKGDIPEGYSVSREKKERFSLILESASTNQTSMYLCASSAPRGNTGELFFGEGSRLTVL.

V and J are TRBV28 and TRBJ1-2; a possible D gene is TRBD1 (5 bases). Germline V CDR1 and CDR2: MDHEN, SYDVKM. The CDR3 contains 17 residues. V was cut by 3 bases and J by 3 bases, with 20 bases left in between. The CDR3 spells CASSFLSRDPRYYGYTF. CDR3 in DNA: TGTGCCAGCAGTTTCCTAAGCAGGGATCCCCGCTACTATGGCTACACCTTC.

The chain combines TRBV28 with TRBJ2-3; 8 bases match TRBD1. V trimming: 3 bases; J trimming: 0 bases; junction bases outside the gene matches: 5. The CDR3 is 16 residues long. Germline V CDR1 and CDR2: MDHEN, SYDVKM. The DNA for the CDR3 is TGTGCCAGCAGTTTGGGGACAGGCTTGAGCACAGATACGCAGTATTTT. Protein sequence: CASSLGTGLSTDTQYF.

The chain combines TRBV5-1 with TRBJ1-3, with D unresolved. Germline V gene sequence: CDR1 SGHRS, CDR2 YFSETQ. Between the trimmed V and J ends, which lost 5 bases and 0 bases, there was a span of 12 bases. The CDR3 is 15 amino acids. In nucleotides, the CDR3 is TGCGCCAGCAGTCTCGGAGGCGACTCTGGAAACACCATATATTTT. Amino acid sequence: CASSLGGDSGNTIYF.

The V call is TRBV7-8, the J call TRBJ2-7; D uncertain. The length of the CDR3 is 13 residues. V lost 2 bases and J 3 bases, leaving 8 bases between the germline ends. The germline V gene has CDR1 SGHVS and CDR2 FQNEAQ. The CDR3 DNA follows: TGTGCCAGCAGCTTAAAGAGCCGCTACGAGCAGTACTTC. This encodes CASSLKSRYEQYF. Filled out from reference TRBV7-8 and TRBJ2-7, the complete variable domain reads GAGVSQSPRYKVAKRGQDVALRCDPISGHVSLFWYQQALGQGPEFLTYFQNEAQLDKSGLPSDRFFAERPEGSVSTLKIQRTQQEDSAVYLCASSLKSRYEQYFGPGTRLTVT.

The chain combines TRBV25-1 with TRBJ1-1; 7 bases map to TRBD1. J lost 5 bases, V lost 4 bases, and 4 bases had no gene match. The CDR3 covers 13 residues. CDR1 is MGHDK, CDR2 SYGVNS, per germline. The CDR3 reads CASSATGVTEAFF. The CDR3, as DNA: TGTGCCAGCAGTGCCACAGGGGTAACTGAAGCTTTCTTT. Full variable domain (remainder filled in from reference TRBV25-1 and TRBJ1-1): EADIYQTPRYLVIGTGKKITLECSQTMGHDKMYWYQQDPGMELHLIHYSYGVNSTEKGDLSSESTVSRIRTEHFPLTLESARPSHTSQYLCASSATGVTEAFFGQGTRLTVV.

This clone was picked up a small number of times. The chain is built from TRBV5-5 and TRBJ2-7, with TRBD1 matching over 11 bases. Germline V gives CDR1 SGHKS, CDR2 YYEKEE (reference sequence). After removal of 4 bases from V and 7 bases from J, the junction contained 7 bases not matched to a gene. There are 14 residues in the CDR3. The CDR3 nucleotides are TGTGCCAGCAGCGGGGGACAGGGGGTGTGGGAGCAGTACTTC. It is translated as CASSGGQGVWEQYF.

The chain links TRBV27 to TRBJ2-1; 12 bases agree with TRBD2. The CDR3 loop spans 15 amino acids. With 5 bases clipped from V and 8 bases from J, the junction kept 7 bases outside the gene matches. In germline, CDR1 is MNHEY, CDR2 SMNVEV (reference sequence). The CDR3 nucleotides are TGTGCCAGCAGTAAAGGACTAGCGGGATATTATGAGCAGTTCTTC. Translating gives CASSKGLAGYYEQFF.

The rearrangement uses TRBV15 and TRBJ1-2; weak D call: TRBD1 (6 bases). The CDR3 length is 17 residues. Germline CDR1 and CDR2: LNHNV and YYDKDF (reference sequence). V was shortened by 3 bases and J by 0 bases, with 17 bases between the two germline ends. The CDR3 spells CATSSGDTPIPNYGYTF. The CDR3 DNA sequence: TGTGCCACCAGCAGTGGGGACACACCGATTCCTAACTATGGCTACACCTTC.

In this sample, this clone turned up once. The chain joins TRBV5-6 to TRBJ2-1; 7 bases fit TRBD1. The germline V gene encodes CDR1 SGHDT and CDR2 YYEEEE. Losses at the gene ends were 3 bases for V and 0 bases for J; bases not matched to a gene: 6. This CDR3 comprises 16 residues. The CDR3 bases are TGTGCCAGCAGCTGGACAGGTGGGCCCTCCTACAATGAGCAGTTCTTC. Translation gives CASSWTGGPSYNEQFF.

This chain joins TRBV27 and TRBJ2-1, with no clear D. The CDR3 is 11 amino acids. Germline V lookup: CDR1 MNHEY, CDR2 SMNVEV (reference sequence). The ends were cut back, 7 bases at V and 7 bases at J, with 8 bases in the middle. The DNA for the CDR3 is TGTGCCAGCACTAGTTTTAATGAGCAGTTCTTC. It yields the protein CASTSFNEQFF.

Written as DNA, the CDR3 is TGTGCCAGCAGCTTTACTTCTCAGGGGCCTTACGAGCAGTACTTC. Protein product: CASSFTSQGPYEQYF. The chain uses TRBV7-9 and TRBJ2-7; D possibly corresponds to TRBD1 (6 bases). V gave up 3 bases and J gave up 4 bases, with 16 bases separating them. Looked up from germline, CDR1 is SEHNR and CDR2 is FQNEAQ (reference sequence). The length of the CDR3 is 15 residues. The entire variable domain, with the rest obtained from reference TRBV7-9 and TRBJ2-7, is as follows: DTGVSQNPRHKITKRGQNVTFRCDPISEHNRLYWYRQTLGQGPEFLTYFQNEAQLEKSRLLSDRFSAERPKGSFSTLEIQRTEQGDSAMYLCASSFTSQGPYEQYFGPGTRLTVT.